The 24 T cell receptor beta chains below were found in one sample sequenced in a study of blood T cell repertoires in COVID-19. Profiling relied on immunoSEQ multiplex PCR, and the TCRdb table lists in-frame clones only, not all of them. The table shows some 140,000 clones, with roughly 80% occurring only once. Sequencing was done on a sample of peripheral blood. These receptors all come from a woman of 80 years or more with acute or convalescent COVID-19.

This chain links TRBV7-3 with TRBJ2-2, with D perhaps TRBD2 (5 bases). Germline V lookup: CDR1 SGHTA, CDR2 FQGTGA. With 0 bases removed from V and 6 bases from J, the gap between germline ends came to 11 bases. The CDR3 totals 15 residues. The DNA for the CDR3 is TGTGCCAGCAGCTTAACGAGGCTAGCTTCCGGGGAGCTGTTTTTT. Its translation: CASSLTRLASGELFF.

The chain carries TRBV12-5 and TRBJ2-1; tentatively, D is TRBD2 (5 bases). V was shortened by 5 bases and J by 3 bases, with 5 bases between the two germline ends. The CDR3 loop spans 12 amino acids. Germline CDR1 is LGHNT and CDR2 is FRNRAP. The CDR3 DNA reads as TGTGCTAGTGGTCGGGACTACAATGAGCAGTTCTTC. The encoded protein is CASGRDYNEQFF.

The V and J genes are TRBV5-1 and TRBJ2-5; 9 bases agree with TRBD2. V lost 4 bases and J lost 5; bases outside the gene matches: 6. Germline values: CDR1 SGHRS, CDR2 YFSETQ. The CDR3 is 14 residues long. The CDR3 DNA is TGCGCCAGCAGCCAAGGACTAGCGCGTGAGACCCAGTACTTC. Protein sequence: CASSQGLARETQYF. Looking up the rest from reference TRBV5-1 and TRBJ2-5 gives the full variable domain: KAGVTQTPRYLIKTRGQQVTLSCSPISGHRSVSWYQQTPGQGLQFLFEYFSETQRNKGNFPGRFSGRQFSNSRSEMNVSTLELGDSALYLCASSQGLARETQYFGPGTRLLVL.

J is TRBJ2-3 and V is TRBV30; TRBD2 agrees at 9 bases. Germline-derived CDR1 and CDR2 are GTSNPN and SVGIG (reference sequence). The CDR3 is 14 amino acids. The V segment lost 0 bases and the J segment 4 bases; nucleotides outside the gene matches: 2. The DNA for the CDR3 is TGTGCCTGGAGTGTAGGCGGGGGGGCAGATACGCAGTATTTT. This sequence encodes CAWSVGGGADTQYF. The whole variable domain, filled in from reference TRBV30 and TRBJ2-3, reads SQTIHQWPATLVQPVGSPLSLECTVEGTSNPNLYWYRQAAGRGLQLLFYSVGIGQISSEVPQNLSASRPQDRQFILSSKKLLLSDSGFYLCAWSVGGGADTQYFGPGTRLTVL.

The chain has TRBV3-1 (or the pseudogene TRBV3-2) and TRBJ1-3; D gene ambiguous. CDR3 length: 12 residues. Trimming left V 0 bases short and J 10 bases short, with 7 bases between. In germline, CDR1 is LGHDT, CDR2 YNNKEL (reference sequence). CDR3 region: CASSQDDSTIYF. CDR3 nucleotides: TGTGCCAGCAGCCAAGATGACTCTACCATATATTTT.

This chain joins TRBV5-1 and TRBJ2-1; 10 positions match TRBD2. The germline V gene has CDR1 SGHRS and CDR2 YFSETQ. Losses at the gene ends were 1 base for V and 7 bases for J; bases not matched to a gene: 8. This CDR3 contains 16 residues. Written as DNA, the CDR3 is TGCGCCAGCAGCTTGCTGGTAGCGGGGGGATCGAATGAGCAGTTCTTC. It encodes CASSLLVAGGSNEQFF.

The V call is TRBV6-2 or TRBV6-3, the J call TRBJ2-1, with D maybe TRBD1 (6 bases). The V end was cut by 2 bases, the J end by 7 bases, with 24 bases between. CDR1 and CDR2 (germline): MNHEY, SVGEGT. The CDR3 sequence is 18 residues long. In nucleotides, the CDR3 is TGTGCCAGCAGTTACGGTCTCGGGTTGATGGACAGATCAAATGAGCAGTTCTTC. This codes for CASSYGLGLMDRSNEQFF.

This rearrangement joins TRBV5-6 to TRBJ2-1; D uncertain. Germline CDR1 is SGHDT and CDR2 is YYEEEE. Trimming took off 3 bases at V and 8 bases at J, with 6 bases between the two ends. The CDR3 has 11 residues. As DNA, the CDR3 is TGTGCCAGCAGCTGGCAAGATGAGCAGTTCTTC. This sequence encodes CASSWQDEQFF. The full variable domain, its missing parts supplied by reference TRBV5-6 and TRBJ2-1, is DAGVTQSPTHLIKTRGQQVTLRCSPKSGHDTVSWYQQALGQGPQFIFQYYEEEERQRGNFPDRFSGHQFPNYSSELNVNALLLGDSALYLCASSWQDEQFFGPGTRLTVL.

The chain couples TRBV23-1 to TRBJ1-5, with a possible D match to TRBD1 (5 bases). TRBV23-1 is assigned to the ORF class and has an uncertain function. V was shortened by 0 bases and J by 3 bases, with 12 bases between the two germline ends. CDR3 length equals 16 residues. Here the CDR3 reads CASSQSQVTHNQPQHF. The CDR3 DNA reads TGCGCCAGCAGTCAATCACAGGTCACCCACAATCAGCCCCAGCATTTT.

This clone was seen a handful of times. V is TRBV6-1 and J is TRBJ1-3; maybe TRBD1 (5 bases). Germline loops: CDR1 MNHNS, CDR2 SASEGT. CDR3 size: 16 residues. Trimming took off 2 bases at V and 0 bases at J, with 11 bases between the two ends. The CDR3 sequence: CASSEFGGYSGNTIYF. The CDR3 nucleotides read TGTGCCAGCAGTGAATTCGGGGGTTACTCTGGAAACACCATATATTTT.

The chain recombines TRBV27 with TRBJ1-2, with a weak D call TRBD1 (6 bases). The V and J ends lost 4 bases and 8 bases respectively, with 14 bases between them. The CDR3 length is 13 residues. The germline V gene encodes CDR1 MNHEY and CDR2 SMNVEV (reference sequence). The CDR3 coding sequence is TGTGCCAGCAGTTCCACAGGGATTACGGGCTACACCTTC. Amino acids: CASSSTGITGYTF.

V usage is TRBV4-1 and J usage is TRBJ2-1; 11 nucleotides agree with TRBD2. The CDR3 is 15 amino acids. Unmatched junction bases numbered 4, after V lost 1 base and J lost 8 bases. Germline V CDR1 and CDR2: MGHRA, YSYEKL. The CDR3 loop is CASSQGSGGAHEQFF. The CDR3 DNA sequence: TGCGCCAGCAGCCAAGGTAGCGGGGGGGCCCATGAGCAGTTCTTC.

This clone was counted between two and nine times. The chain employs TRBV4-1 and TRBJ2-3, with TRBD2 matching 12 bases. Trimming took 3 bases from V and 7 from J; bases not matched to a gene: 5. Germline lookup yields CDR1 MGHRA and CDR2 YSYEKL. CDR3 size: 15 residues. The CDR3, as DNA: TGCGCCAGCAGCCAGTCGACTAGCGGGGGAAATACGCAGTATTTT. Translated, it gives CASSQSTSGGNTQYF.

The V gene is TRBV3-1 (or the pseudogene TRBV3-2), the J gene TRBJ1-1, with D hard to call. The CDR3 is made up of 17 amino acids. The V end was cut by 4 bases, the J end by 0 bases, with 18 bases between. Germline V CDR1 and CDR2: LGHDT, YNNKEL (reference sequence). The CDR3 loop reads CASSPRMAGGMNTEAFF. The CDR3 DNA is TGTGCCAGCAGCCCTAGGATGGCCGGCGGCATGAACACTGAAGCTTTCTTT.

This clone turned up a few times. The chain combines TRBV2 with TRBJ1-2; 11 nucleotides match TRBD1. Trimming at V came to 3 bases and at J to 4 bases, leaving 4 bases not matched to a gene. The CDR3 sequence is 15 residues long. CDR1 is SNHLY and CDR2 is FYNNEI in the germline V gene. The CDR3 sequence is CASSEGQGGAYGYTF. The CDR3 DNA reads as TGTGCCAGCAGTGAGGGACAGGGGGGCGCCTATGGCTACACCTTC.

This clone was recorded a few times. The gene calls are TRBV19 and TRBJ1-3; D perhaps matches TRBD1 (5 bases). The CDR3 sequence is 14 residues long. The germline V gene encodes CDR1 LNHDA and CDR2 SQIVND (reference sequence). Trimming took 4 bases from V and 1 from J, leaving 8 bases between them. In DNA form, the CDR3 reads TGTGCCAGTAGTACCGACAGTTCTGGAAACACCATATATTTT. It codes for CASSTDSSGNTIYF.

The gene calls are TRBV5-1 and TRBJ1-1; D possibly corresponds to TRBD1 (5 bases). CDR1 and CDR2 (germline): SGHRS, YFSETQ. V lost 4 bases to trimming and J lost 9 bases, with 16 bases between them. The CDR3 totals 13 residues. In DNA form, the CDR3 reads TGCGCCAGCAGCGAACCCCAGACAGTCAAAGCTTTCTTT. Translated: CASSEPQTVKAFF.

J is TRBJ1-1 and V is TRBV5-6; a weak D match, TRBD1 (5 bases). The CDR3 extends over 15 amino acids. The V end was cut by 5 bases, the J end by 0 bases, with 14 bases between. Germline values: CDR1 SGHDT, CDR2 YYEEEE. The CDR3 loop is CASRRGQILNTEAFF. For the CDR3, the DNA is TGTGCCAGCAGGCGAGGACAAATCCTGAACACTGAAGCTTTCTTT.

The chain combines TRBV10-3 with TRBJ1-5, with D unclear. From germline, CDR1 is ENHRY and CDR2 SYGVKD. Trimming removed 0 bases at V and 2 bases at J, with 8 bases between. The CDR3 totals 15 residues. The CDR3 region is CAISESEIGNQPQHF. The CDR3 coding sequence is TGTGCCATCAGTGAGTCGGAGATTGGCAATCAGCCCCAGCATTTT.

This rearrangement joins TRBV3-1 (or the pseudogene TRBV3-2) to TRBJ1-4; no clear D. The CDR3 contains 14 residues. CDR1 and CDR2 from the germline V gene are LGHDT and YNNKEL (reference sequence). V was trimmed by 4 bases and J by 6 bases, leaving 12 bases between them. Here the CDR3 reads CASSPAGGDEKLFF. CDR3 DNA: TGTGCCAGCAGCCCGGCGGGTGGCGATGAAAAACTGTTTTTT.

This chain uses TRBV12-5 with TRBJ2-7; 16 bases match TRBD2. The V and J ends lost 1 base and 0 bases, in that order; junction bases with no gene match: 3. The CDR3 sequence is 18 residues long. Per the germline V gene, CDR1 is LGHNT and CDR2 is FRNRAP. Written as DNA, the CDR3 is TGTGCTAGTGGTTTGGCGGGACTAGCGGGGGGGCTCTCCTACGAGCAGTACTTC. Residues: CASGLAGLAGGLSYEQYF.

The V and J genes are TRBV7-2 and TRBJ2-3; 9 nucleotides align to TRBD2. CDR3 length equals 16 residues. The ends lost 4 bases at V and 1 base at J; junction bases unmatched: 6. The germline gives CDR1 SGHTA, CDR2 FQGNSA. The CDR3 reads CASSWSSGGRTDTQYF. CDR3 sequence (DNA): TGTGCCAGCAGCTGGAGTAGCGGGGGACGCACAGATACGCAGTATTTT.

This chain joins TRBV2 and TRBJ2-1, with 8 bases matching TRBD2. This CDR3 comprises 16 residues. Germline V gene sequence: CDR1 SNHLY, CDR2 FYNNEI. V dropped 6 bases and J dropped 7; count of bases not matched to a gene: 14. CDR3 in DNA: TGTGCCAGCAGCCCCAATTTGGGCGGGGGGTGGAATGAGCAGTTCTTC. Translating it yields CASSPNLGGGWNEQFF.

The CDR3 sequence is CASSPSFADTGELFF. The CDR3 DNA follows: TGTGCCAGCAGCCCCAGTTTTGCGGACACCGGGGAGCTGTTTTTT. The chain has TRBV7-8 and TRBJ2-2, with unresolved D. The CDR3 is 15 amino acids. Germline V gene data show CDR1 as SGHVS and CDR2 as FQNEAQ. The V end was cut by 5 bases, the J end by 3 bases, with 13 bases between.